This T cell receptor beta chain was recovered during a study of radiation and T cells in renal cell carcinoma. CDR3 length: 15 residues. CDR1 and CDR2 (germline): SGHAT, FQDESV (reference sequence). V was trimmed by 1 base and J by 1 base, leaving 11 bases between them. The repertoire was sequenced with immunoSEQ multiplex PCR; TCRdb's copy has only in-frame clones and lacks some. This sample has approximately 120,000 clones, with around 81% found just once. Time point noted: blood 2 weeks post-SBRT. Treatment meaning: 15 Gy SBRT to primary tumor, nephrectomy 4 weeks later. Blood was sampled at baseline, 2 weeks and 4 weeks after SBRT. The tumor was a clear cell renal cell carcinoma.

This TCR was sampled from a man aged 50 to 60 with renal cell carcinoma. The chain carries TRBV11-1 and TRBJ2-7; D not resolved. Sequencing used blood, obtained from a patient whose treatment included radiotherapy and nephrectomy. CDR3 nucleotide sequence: TGTGCCAGCAGCTTAGAGGCGGTCCTATCCTACGAGCAGTACTTC. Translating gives CASSLEAVLSYEQYF.